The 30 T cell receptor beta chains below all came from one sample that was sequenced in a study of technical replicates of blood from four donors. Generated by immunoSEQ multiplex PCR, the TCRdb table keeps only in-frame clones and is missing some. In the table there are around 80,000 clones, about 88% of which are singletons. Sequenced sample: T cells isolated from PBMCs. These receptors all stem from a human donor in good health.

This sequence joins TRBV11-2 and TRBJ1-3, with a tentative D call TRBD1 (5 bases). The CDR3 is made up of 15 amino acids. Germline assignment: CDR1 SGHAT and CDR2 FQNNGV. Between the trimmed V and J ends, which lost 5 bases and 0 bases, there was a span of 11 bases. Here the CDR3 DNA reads TGTGCCAGCAGCCCCCGGCAGGGCTCTGGAAACACCATATATTTT. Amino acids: CASSPRQGSGNTIYF.

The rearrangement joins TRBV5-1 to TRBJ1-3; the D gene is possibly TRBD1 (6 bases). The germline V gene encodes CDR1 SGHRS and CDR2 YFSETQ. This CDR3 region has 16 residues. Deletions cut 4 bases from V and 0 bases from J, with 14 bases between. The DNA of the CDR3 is TGCGCCAGCAGCCTCCTCGACAGGACCTCTGGAAACACCATATATTTT. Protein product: CASSLLDRTSGNTIYF.

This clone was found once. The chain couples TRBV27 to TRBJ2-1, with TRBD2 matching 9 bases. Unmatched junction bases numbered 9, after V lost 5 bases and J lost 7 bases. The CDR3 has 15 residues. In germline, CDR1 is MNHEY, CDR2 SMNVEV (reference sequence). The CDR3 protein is CASSPLGGRENEQFF. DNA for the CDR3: TGTGCCAGCAGTCCTCTCGGCGGGAGGGAAAATGAGCAGTTCTTC.

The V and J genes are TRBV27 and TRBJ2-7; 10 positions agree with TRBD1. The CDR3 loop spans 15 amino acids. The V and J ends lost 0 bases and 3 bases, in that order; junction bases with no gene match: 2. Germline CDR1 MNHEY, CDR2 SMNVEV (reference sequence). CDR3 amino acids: CASSLSTGGIYEQYF. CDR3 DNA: TGTGCCAGCAGTTTATCGACAGGGGGCATCTACGAGCAGTACTTC.

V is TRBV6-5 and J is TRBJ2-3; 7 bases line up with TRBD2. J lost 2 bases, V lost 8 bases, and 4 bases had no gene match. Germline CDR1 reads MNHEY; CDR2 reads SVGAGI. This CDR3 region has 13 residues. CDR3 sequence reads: CASGRVYTDTQYF. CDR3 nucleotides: TGTGCCAGCGGGAGGGTCTACACAGATACGCAGTATTTT.

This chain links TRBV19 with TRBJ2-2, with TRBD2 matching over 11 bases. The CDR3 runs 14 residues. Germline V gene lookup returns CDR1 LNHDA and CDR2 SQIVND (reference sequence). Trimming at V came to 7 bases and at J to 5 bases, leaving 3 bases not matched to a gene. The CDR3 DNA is TGTGCCAGTAAGACTAGCGGGATTACCGGGGAGCTGTTTTTT. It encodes CASKTSGITGELFF.

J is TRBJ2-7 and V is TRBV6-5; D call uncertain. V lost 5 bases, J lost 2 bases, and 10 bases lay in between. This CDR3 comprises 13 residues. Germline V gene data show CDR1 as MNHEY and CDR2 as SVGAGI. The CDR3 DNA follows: TGTGCCAGCAGTAGAGCACCCACCTACGAGCAGTACTTC. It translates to CASSRAPTYEQYF.

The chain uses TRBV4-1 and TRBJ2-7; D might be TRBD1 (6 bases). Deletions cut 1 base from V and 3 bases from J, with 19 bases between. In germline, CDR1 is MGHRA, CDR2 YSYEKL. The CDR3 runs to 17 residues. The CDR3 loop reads CASSQVGYGQTYYEQYF. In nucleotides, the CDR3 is TGCGCCAGCAGCCAAGTGGGGTATGGACAGACCTACTACGAGCAGTACTTC.

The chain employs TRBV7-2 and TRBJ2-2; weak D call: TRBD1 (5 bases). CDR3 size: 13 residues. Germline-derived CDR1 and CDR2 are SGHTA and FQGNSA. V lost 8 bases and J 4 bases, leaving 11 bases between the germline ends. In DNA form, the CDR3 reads TGTGCCAGCTCAGGGTCAGCCACCGGGGAGCTGTTTTTT. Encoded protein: CASSGSATGELFF.

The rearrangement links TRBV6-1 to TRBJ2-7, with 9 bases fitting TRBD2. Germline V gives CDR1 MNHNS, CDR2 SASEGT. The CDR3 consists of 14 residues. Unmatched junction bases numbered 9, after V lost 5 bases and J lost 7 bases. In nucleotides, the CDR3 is TGTGCCAGCAGTAGTGGAGCGGGAGGAGGGGAGCAGTACTTC. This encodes CASSSGAGGGEQYF.

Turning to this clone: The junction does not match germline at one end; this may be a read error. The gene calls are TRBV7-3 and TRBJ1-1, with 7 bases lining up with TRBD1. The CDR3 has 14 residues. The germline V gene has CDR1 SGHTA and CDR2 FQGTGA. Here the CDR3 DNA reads TGTGCCAGCAGTTTAACAGGGGCGAACACTGAAGCTTTCTTT. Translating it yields CASSLTGANTEAFF. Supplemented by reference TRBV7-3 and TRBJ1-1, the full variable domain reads GAGVSQTPSNKVTEKGKYVELRCDPISGHTALYWYRQSLGQGPEFLIYFQGTGAADDSGLPNDRFFAVRPEGSVSTLKIQRTERGDSAVYLCASSLTGANTEAFFGQGTRLTVV.

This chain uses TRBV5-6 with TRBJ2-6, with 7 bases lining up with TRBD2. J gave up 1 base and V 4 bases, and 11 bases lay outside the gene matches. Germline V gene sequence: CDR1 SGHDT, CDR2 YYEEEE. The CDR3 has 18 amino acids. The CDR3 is CASSRTGGLLSGANVLTF. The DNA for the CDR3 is TGTGCCAGCAGCCGGACCGGGGGGTTGCTTTCTGGGGCCAACGTCCTGACTTTC.

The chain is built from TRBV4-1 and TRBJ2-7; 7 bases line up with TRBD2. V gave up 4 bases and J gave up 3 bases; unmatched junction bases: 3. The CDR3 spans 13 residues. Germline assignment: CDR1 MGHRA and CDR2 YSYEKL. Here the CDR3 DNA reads TGCGCCAGCAGCCTAGGGACTATCTACGAGCAGTACTTC. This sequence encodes CASSLGTIYEQYF.

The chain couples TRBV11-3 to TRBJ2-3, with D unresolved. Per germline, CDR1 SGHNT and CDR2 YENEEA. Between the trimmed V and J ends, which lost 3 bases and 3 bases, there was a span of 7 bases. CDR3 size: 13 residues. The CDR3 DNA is TGTGCCAGCAGCTTGAGGTTGACAGATACGCAGTATTTT. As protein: CASSLRLTDTQYF.

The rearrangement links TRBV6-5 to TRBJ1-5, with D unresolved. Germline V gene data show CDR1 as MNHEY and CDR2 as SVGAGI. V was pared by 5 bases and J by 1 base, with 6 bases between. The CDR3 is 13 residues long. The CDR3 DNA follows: TGTGCCAGCAGTCAGGCGAGCAATCAGCCCCAGCATTTT. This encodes CASSQASNQPQHF.

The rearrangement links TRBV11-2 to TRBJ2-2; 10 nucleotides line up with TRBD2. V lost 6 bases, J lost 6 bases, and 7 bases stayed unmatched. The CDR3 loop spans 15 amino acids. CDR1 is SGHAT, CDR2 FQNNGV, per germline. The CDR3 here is CASSPLAGVSGELFF. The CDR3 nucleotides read TGTGCCAGCAGTCCCCTAGCGGGAGTTTCCGGGGAGCTGTTTTTT.

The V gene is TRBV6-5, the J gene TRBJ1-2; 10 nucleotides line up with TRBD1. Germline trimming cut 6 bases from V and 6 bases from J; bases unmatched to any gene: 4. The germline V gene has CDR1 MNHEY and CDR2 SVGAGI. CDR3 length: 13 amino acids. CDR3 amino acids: CASRTGGLDGYTF. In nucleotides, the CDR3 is TGTGCCAGCAGGACAGGGGGCCTCGATGGCTACACCTTC.

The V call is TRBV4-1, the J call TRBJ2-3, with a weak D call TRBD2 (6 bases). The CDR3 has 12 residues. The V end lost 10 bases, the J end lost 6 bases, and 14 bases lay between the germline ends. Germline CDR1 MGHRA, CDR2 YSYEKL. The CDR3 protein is CATGLPADTQYF. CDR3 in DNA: TGCGCCACCGGACTACCTGCTGATACGCAGTATTTT.

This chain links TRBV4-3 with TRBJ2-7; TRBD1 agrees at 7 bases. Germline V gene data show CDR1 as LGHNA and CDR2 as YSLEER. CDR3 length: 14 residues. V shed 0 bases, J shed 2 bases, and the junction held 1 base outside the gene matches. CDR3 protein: CASSQETGAYEQYF. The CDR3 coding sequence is TGCGCCAGCAGCCAAGAAACAGGGGCCTACGAGCAGTACTTC.

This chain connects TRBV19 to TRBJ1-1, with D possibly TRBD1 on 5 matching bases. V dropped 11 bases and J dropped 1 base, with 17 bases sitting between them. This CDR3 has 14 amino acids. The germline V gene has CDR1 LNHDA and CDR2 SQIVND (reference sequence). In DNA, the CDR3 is TGTGCCGTACTAGCAGGGCGCGGGAACACTGAAGCTTTCTTT. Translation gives CAVLAGRGNTEAFF.

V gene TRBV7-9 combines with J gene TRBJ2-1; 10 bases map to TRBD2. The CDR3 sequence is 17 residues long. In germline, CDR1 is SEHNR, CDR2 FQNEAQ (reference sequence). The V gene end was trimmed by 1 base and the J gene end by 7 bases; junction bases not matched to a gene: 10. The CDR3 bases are TGTGCCAGCAGCTTAGTCGGGGCTAGCGGGAGTGTAAATGAGCAGTTCTTC. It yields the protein CASSLVGASGSVNEQFF.

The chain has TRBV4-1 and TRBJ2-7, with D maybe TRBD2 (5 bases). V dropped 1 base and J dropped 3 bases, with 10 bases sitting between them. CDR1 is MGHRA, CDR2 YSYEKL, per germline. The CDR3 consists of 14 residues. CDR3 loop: CASSQAGISYEQYF. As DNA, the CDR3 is TGCGCCAGCAGCCAAGCGGGGATAAGCTACGAGCAGTACTTC.

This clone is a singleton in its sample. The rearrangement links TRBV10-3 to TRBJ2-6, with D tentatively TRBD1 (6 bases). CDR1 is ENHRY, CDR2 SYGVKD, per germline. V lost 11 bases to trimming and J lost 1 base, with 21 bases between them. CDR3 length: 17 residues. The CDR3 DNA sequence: TGTGCCGCGCCGCAGGGGAAGGAGCTTTCTGGGGCCAACGTCCTGACTTTC. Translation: CAAPQGKELSGANVLTF.

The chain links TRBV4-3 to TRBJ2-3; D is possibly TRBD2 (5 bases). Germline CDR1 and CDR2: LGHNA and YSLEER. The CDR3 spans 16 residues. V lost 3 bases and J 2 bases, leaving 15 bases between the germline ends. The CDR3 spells CASSHGLRELTDTQYF. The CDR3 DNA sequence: TGCGCCAGCAGCCACGGACTCCGGGAACTCACAGATACGCAGTATTTT.

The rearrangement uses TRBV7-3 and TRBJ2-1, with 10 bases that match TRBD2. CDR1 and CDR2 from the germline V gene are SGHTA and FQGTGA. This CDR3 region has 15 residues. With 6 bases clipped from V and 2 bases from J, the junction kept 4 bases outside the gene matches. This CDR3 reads CASRLLAGAYNEQFF. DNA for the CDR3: TGTGCCAGCAGACTTCTAGCGGGAGCCTACAATGAGCAGTTCTTC.

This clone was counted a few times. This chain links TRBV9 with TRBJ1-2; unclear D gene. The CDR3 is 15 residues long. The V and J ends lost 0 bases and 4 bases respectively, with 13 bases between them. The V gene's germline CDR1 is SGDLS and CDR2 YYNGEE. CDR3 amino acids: CASSVDPSGSYGYTF. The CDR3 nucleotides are TGTGCCAGCAGCGTAGACCCCTCTGGGAGCTATGGCTACACCTTC.

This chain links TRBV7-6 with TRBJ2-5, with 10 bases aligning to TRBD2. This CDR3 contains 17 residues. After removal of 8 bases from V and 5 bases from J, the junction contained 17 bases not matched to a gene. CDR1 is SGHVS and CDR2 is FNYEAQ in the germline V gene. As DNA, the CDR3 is TGTGCCAGCTCTCGTGGGCTAGCGGGAGATTGGCGTGAGACCCAGTACTTC. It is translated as CASSRGLAGDWRETQYF.

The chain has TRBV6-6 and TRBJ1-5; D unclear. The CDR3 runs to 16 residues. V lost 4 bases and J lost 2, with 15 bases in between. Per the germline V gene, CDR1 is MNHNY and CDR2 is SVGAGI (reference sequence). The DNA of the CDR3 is TGTGCCAGCAGTTCCGGCGGCGGAATGGGCAATCAGCCCCAGCATTTT. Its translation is CASSSGGGMGNQPQHF.

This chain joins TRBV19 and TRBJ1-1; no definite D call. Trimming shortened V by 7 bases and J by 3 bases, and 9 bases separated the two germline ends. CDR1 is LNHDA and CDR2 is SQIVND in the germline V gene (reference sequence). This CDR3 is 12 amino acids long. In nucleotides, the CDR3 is TGTGCCAGTACTGGCGGATACACTGAAGCTTTCTTT. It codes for CASTGGYTEAFF.

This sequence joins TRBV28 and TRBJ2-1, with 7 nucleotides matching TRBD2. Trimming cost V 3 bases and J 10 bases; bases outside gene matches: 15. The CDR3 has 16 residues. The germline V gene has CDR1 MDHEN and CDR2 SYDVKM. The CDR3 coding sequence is TGTGCCAGCAGTTTCCCCGCGGGAGTCCCACAAATCGAGCAGTTCTTC. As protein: CASSFPAGVPQIEQFF.